Below are 8 T cell receptor beta chains sequenced from a single sample in a study of graft-versus-host responses after intestinal transplantation. Repertoires were generated with immunoSEQ multiplex PCR, while TCRdb's copy carries only in-frame clones and drops some. Of 33,000 or so clones in the sample, around 94% were seen once. Here the sequenced sample was PBMCs, taken 16 days after intestinal transplant. Source of these receptors: a human patient who received an intestinal transplant, so some T cells may come from the graft donor.

The CDR3 loop is CAIIGTANNEQFF. CDR3 sequence (DNA): TGTGCCATTATAGGGACAGCCAACAATGAGCAGTTCTTC. The rearrangement uses TRBV28 and TRBJ2-1, with 7 positions matching TRBD1. CDR3 length: 13 residues. Looked up from germline, CDR1 is MDHEN and CDR2 is SYDVKM. Losses at the gene ends were 10 bases for V and 5 bases for J; bases not matched to a gene: 8.

This clone is a singleton in its sample. This sequence joins TRBV4-3 and TRBJ2-5; 7 bases are a match to TRBD1. The CDR3 is 14 residues long. Per the germline V gene, CDR1 is LGHNA and CDR2 is YSLEER. V was pared by 4 bases and J by 11 bases, with 13 bases of the junction left unmatched. The CDR3 region is CASSLHDRVGEQYF. CDR3 coding DNA: TGCGCCAGCAGCCTTCATGACAGGGTGGGGGAGCAGTACTTC.

The V gene is TRBV18, the J gene TRBJ1-1; D is possibly TRBD1 (5 bases). This CDR3 is 13 amino acids long. The V end lost 5 bases, the J end lost 4 bases, and 11 bases lay between the germline ends. Per the germline V gene, CDR1 is KGHSH and CDR2 is LQKENI. The CDR3 is CASSIGGTTEAFF. Written as DNA, the CDR3 is TGTGCCAGCTCAATCGGAGGGACCACTGAAGCTTTCTTT.

The chain carries TRBV5-1 and TRBJ2-3; 7 nucleotides align to TRBD1. This CDR3 comprises 16 residues. V gave up 4 bases and J gave up 1 base; unmatched junction bases: 9. Germline assignment: CDR1 SGHRS and CDR2 YFSETQ. In DNA, the CDR3 is TGCGCCAGCAGCGGTACAGGGGCAGGGGGCACAGATACGCAGTATTTT. Translation: CASSGTGAGGTDTQYF.

The chain recombines TRBV27 with TRBJ2-7, with 7 bases aligning to TRBD2. Germline V CDR1 and CDR2: MNHEY, SMNVEV (reference sequence). The CDR3 is 14 amino acids. Trimming at V came to 4 bases and at J to 1 base, leaving 4 bases not matched to a gene. The CDR3 nucleotides are TGTGCCAGCAGTTACGGACTAGGTTCCTACGAGCAGTACTTC. This translates into CASSYGLGSYEQYF.

This chain joins TRBV5-7 and TRBJ2-4; the D call may be TRBD1 or TRBD2 (5 bases each). TRBV5-7 is marked as an open reading frame, function uncertain. CDR3 length: 14 residues. V was pared by 4 bases and J by 4 bases, with 12 bases between. As DNA, the CDR3 is TGTGCCAGCAGCCCCCGGGGCGGGAAAAACATTCAGTACTTC. As protein: CASSPRGGKNIQYF.

Details on this clone: Different DNA sequences within this sample yield the same CDR3. The chain combines TRBV5-1 with TRBJ2-1; D is uncertain. V was clipped by 4 bases and J by 0 bases, with 5 bases between them. Per germline, CDR1 SGHRS and CDR2 YFSETQ. The CDR3 loop spans 13 amino acids. The CDR3 protein is CASSLSSYNEQFF. In nucleotides, the CDR3 is TGCGCCAGCAGCCTGAGCTCCTACAATGAGCAGTTCTTC.

This rearrangement joins TRBV10-1 to TRBJ2-2, with D tentatively TRBD2 (6 bases). The V gene lost 6 bases and the J gene lost 0 bases, with 8 bases spanning the gap. CDR3 length: 14 amino acids. The germline V gene has CDR1 WNHNN and CDR2 SYGVQD (reference sequence). The CDR3 is CASSRESNTGELFF. CDR3 in DNA: TGCGCCAGCAGCCGGGAGTCGAACACCGGGGAGCTGTTTTTT.